Reported below is one T cell receptor (beta chain). The source of the sample is a study of immune characterization of retroperitoneal liposarcoma. TCRdb reprocessed the PCR reads with MiXCR, giving one entry per CDR3 protein. Of a few thousand distinct CDR3 sequences listed, 40% to 50% are singletons. Germline values: CDR1 MNHNS, CDR2 SASEGT. After removal of 0 bases from V and 16 bases from J, the junction contained 11 bases not matched to a gene. This CDR3 has 15 residues. Sequencing was done on a sample of tumor tissue. The chain recombines TRBV6-1 with TRBJ1-4; TRBD1 aligns across 10 bases. This receptor was taken from a male donor with retroperitoneal liposarcoma. CDR3 region: CASSEATGGGDTQFF. The CDR3 bases are TGTGCCAGCAGTGAAGCGACAGGGGGCGGGGATACGCAGTTTTTT.